Following are 14 T cell receptor beta chains from one sample sequenced in a study of blood T cell repertoires in COVID-19. The assay was immunoSEQ multiplex PCR, and TCRdb's table has in-frame clones only and misses some. The sample lists under 200,000 clones, over 80% occurring once. Sequencing was performed on PBMCs or T cells enriched from blood (not recorded which). The source is a woman aged 60-70 years who had recovered from COVID-19.

This chain connects TRBV28 to TRBJ2-7; TRBD1 aligns across 12 bases. Germline values: CDR1 MDHEN, CDR2 SYDVKM. J was trimmed by 6 bases and V by 4 bases; bases with no gene match: 16. This CDR3 is built from 18 residues. The CDR3, as DNA: TGTGCCAGCAGTTCCCCCTTTCCGGGACAGGGGGCGCGGGCCGAGCAGTACTTC. It specifies CASSSPFPGQGARAEQYF.

The chain is built from TRBV19 and TRBJ1-5; no reliable D call. CDR3 length: 15 amino acids. Germline V CDR1 and CDR2: LNHDA, SQIVND (reference sequence). The V gene lost 3 bases and the J gene lost 1 base, with 10 bases spanning the gap. The CDR3 DNA sequence: TGTGCCAGTAGTATTGAGGGTTGGAGCAATCAGCCCCAGCATTTT. Its translation: CASSIEGWSNQPQHF.

This sequence joins TRBV6-5 and TRBJ1-1; the match to TRBD1 covers 7 bases. Germline V lookup: CDR1 MNHEY, CDR2 SVGAGI. The ends lost 4 bases at V and 6 bases at J; junction bases unmatched: 8. This CDR3 is 14 amino acids long. CDR3 nucleotides: TGTGCCAGCAGTTTTAGACAGGGAACACCTGAAGCTTTCTTT. Residues: CASSFRQGTPEAFF.

The sample holds a few counts of this clone. This rearrangement joins TRBV7-9 to TRBJ2-7, with 8 positions matching TRBD2. The V and J ends lost 5 bases and 4 bases, in that order; junction bases with no gene match: 10. The CDR3 covers 15 residues. CDR1 is SEHNR and CDR2 is FQNEAQ in the germline V gene (reference sequence). The chain's CDR3 is CASSPSGRGRYEQYF. In DNA form, the CDR3 reads TGTGCCAGCAGCCCCTCCGGGAGGGGCCGGTACGAGCAGTACTTC.

The gene calls are TRBV19 and TRBJ1-1; tentatively, D is TRBD1 (5 bases). The CDR3 loop spans 16 amino acids. Germline V gives CDR1 LNHDA, CDR2 SQIVND (reference sequence). V shed 1 base and J shed 6 bases, with 18 bases lying between them. This CDR3 reads CASSIVGEPGVAEAFF. CDR3 sequence (DNA): TGTGCCAGTAGTATAGTTGGGGAACCGGGGGTGGCTGAAGCTTTCTTT. Full variable domain (remainder filled in from reference TRBV19 and TRBJ1-1): DGGITQSPKYLFRKEGQNVTLSCEQNLNHDAMYWYRQDPGQGLRLIYYSQIVNDFQKGDIAEGYSVSREKKESFPLTVTSAQKNPTAFYLCASSIVGEPGVAEAFFGQGTRLTVV.

V is TRBV5-1 and J is TRBJ1-2; maybe TRBD1 (5 bases). V dropped 0 bases and J dropped 14 bases, with 11 bases sitting between them. The CDR3 runs 11 residues. Germline CDR1 is SGHRS and CDR2 is YFSETQ. The CDR3: CASSLAGFVTF. CDR3 nucleotide sequence: TGCGCCAGCAGCTTGGCAGGGTTTGTTACCTTC.

Remarks on this clone: This sample includes further DNA sequences coding for the same CDR3. The V gene is TRBV18, the J gene TRBJ2-2, with a possible D match to TRBD1 (5 bases). Germline V gives CDR1 KGHSH, CDR2 LQKENI. Trimming removed 2 bases from V and 5 bases from J, with 6 bases in between. The CDR3 extends over 13 amino acids. For the CDR3, the DNA is TGTGCCAGCTCACCAGACAGAACCGGGGAGCTGTTTTTT. Protein: CASSPDRTGELFF.

This chain links TRBV10-3 with TRBJ1-3, with 10 nucleotides matching TRBD1. The CDR3 has 15 amino acids. The junction had 7 bases not matched to a gene; V was cut back by 10 bases and J by 1 base. CDR1 ENHRY and CDR2 SYGVKD come from the germline V gene. CDR3 coding DNA: TGTGCCACAGGGGACAGGGGAAGGTCTGGAAACACCATATATTTT. This encodes CATGDRGRSGNTIYF.

The rearrangement links TRBV5-1 to TRBJ2-1; D is unresolved. Germline V gives CDR1 SGHRS, CDR2 YFSETQ. This CDR3 contains 12 residues. V lost 4 bases, J lost 5 bases, and 7 bases lay in between. CDR3 sequence (DNA): TGCGCCAGCAGCACCCAGGACAATGAGCAGTTCTTC. Its protein product is CASSTQDNEQFF.

CDR3 in amino acids: CASSLRDRDTGELFF. The CDR3 DNA reads as TGTGCCAGCAGCTTGCGAGACAGGGACACCGGGGAGCTGTTTTTT. The rearrangement links TRBV5-6 to TRBJ2-2, with 7 positions matching TRBD1. CDR1 SGHDT and CDR2 YYEEEE come from the germline V gene. V gave up 1 base and J gave up 3 bases; unmatched junction bases: 3. The CDR3 is 15 amino acids.

CDR3 amino acids: CASKVAGRDPTGELFF. Written as DNA, the CDR3 is TGTGCCAGCAAAGTAGCGGGGAGGGACCCCACCGGGGAGCTGTTTTTT. The chain has TRBV2 and TRBJ2-2; TRBD2 matches 8 bases. V gave up 7 bases and J gave up 4 bases; unmatched junction bases: 11. The CDR3 is 16 amino acids. Germline loops: CDR1 SNHLY, CDR2 FYNNEI.

The gene calls are TRBV14 and TRBJ1-6; no definite D call. Germline V gene lookup returns CDR1 SGHDN and CDR2 FVKESK. V was clipped by 2 bases and J by 7 bases, with 6 bases between them. CDR3 length: 13 amino acids. CDR3 bases: TGTGCCAGCAGCCAAAAACTGAATTCACCCCTCCACTTT. Protein sequence: CASSQKLNSPLHF. Drawing the rest from reference TRBV14 and TRBJ1-6, the complete variable domain is EAGVTQFPSHSVIEKGQTVTLRCDPISGHDNLYWYRRVMGKEIKFLLHFVKESKQDESGMPNNRFLAERTGGTYSTLKVQPAELEDSGVYFCASSQKLNSPLHFGNGTRLTVT.

This clone was found once. CDR3 nucleotide sequence: TGCGCCAGCAGCTTGGACAGTAATGGCTACACCTTC. Translated: CASSLDSNGYTF. The V call is TRBV5-1, the J call TRBJ1-2; D gene uncertain. Deletions cut 0 bases from V and 6 bases from J, with 6 bases between. CDR3 size: 12 residues. Germline CDR1 and CDR2: SGHRS and YFSETQ.

V and J are TRBV19 and TRBJ2-1, with 12 bases lining up with TRBD2. The germline V gene encodes CDR1 LNHDA and CDR2 SQIVND (reference sequence). V lost 6 bases to trimming and J lost 11 bases; unmatched junction nucleotides: 2. The CDR3 is 12 residues long. The CDR3 DNA follows: TGTGCCAGTAGCCGGACTAGCGGGAAGCAGTTCTTC. Translated, it gives CASSRTSGKQFF. The variable domain in full, with the rest retrieved from reference TRBV19 and TRBJ2-1, is DGGITQSPKYLFRKEGQNVTLSCEQNLNHDAMYWYRQDPGQGLRLIYYSQIVNDFQKGDIAEGYSVSREKKESFPLTVTSAQKNPTAFYLCASSRTSGKQFFGPGTRLTVL.